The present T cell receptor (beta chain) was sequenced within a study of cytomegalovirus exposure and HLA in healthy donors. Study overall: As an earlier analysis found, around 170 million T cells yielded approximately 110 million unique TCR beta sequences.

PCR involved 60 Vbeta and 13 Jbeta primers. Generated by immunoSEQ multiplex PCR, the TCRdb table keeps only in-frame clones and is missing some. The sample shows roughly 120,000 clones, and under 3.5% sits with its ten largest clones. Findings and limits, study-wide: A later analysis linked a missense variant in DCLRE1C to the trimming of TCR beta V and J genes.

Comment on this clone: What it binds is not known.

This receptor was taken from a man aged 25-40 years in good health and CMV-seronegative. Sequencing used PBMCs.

CDR3 DNA sequence: TGTGCCAGCAGTCTCTCCCCCGGGACAGGGGTAGTGTACTATGGCTACACCTTC. This encodes CASSLSPGTGVVYYGYTF. This sequence joins TRBV28 and TRBJ1-2; 10 bases are shared with TRBD1. J lost 3 bases, V lost 5 bases, and 15 bases had no gene match. This CDR3 has 18 amino acids. Germline lookup yields CDR1 MDHEN and CDR2 SYDVKM.